This passage covers 6 T cell receptor beta chains from one sample sequenced in a study of OX40 agonist ivuxolimab in advanced cancers. The assay was immunoSEQ multiplex PCR, and TCRdb's table has in-frame clones only and misses some. The sample holds about 76,000 clones, around 90% seen once. Sequenced here: CD4+ or CD8+ T cells sorted from blood, sampled in a trial of the OX40 agonist ivuxolimab. Source of these receptors: an adult with an advanced solid tumor such as melanoma, head and neck, liver or kidney cancer.

This chain connects TRBV21-1 to TRBJ1-5. TRBV21-1 is a pseudogene. CDR3 length: 16 residues. CDR3 region: CASSKARAWGLQPQHF. DNA of the CDR3: TGTGCCAGCAGCAAAGCTCGAGCCTGGGGTTTGCAGCCCCAGCATTTT.

The chain recombines TRBV5-3 with TRBJ2-7; TRBD1 agrees at 7 bases. TRBV5-3 is assigned to the ORF class and has an uncertain function. Trimming at V came to 1 base and at J to 6 bases, leaving 7 bases not matched to a gene. This CDR3 region has 14 residues. CDR3 nucleotides: TGTGCCAGAAGCTTGAAAAGGGGGCACCTCGAGCAGTACTTC. Translated, it gives CARSLKRGHLEQYF.

The V and J genes are TRBV9 and TRBJ2-2; no clear D. Trimming shortened V by 4 bases and J by 0 bases, and 7 bases separated the two germline ends. The CDR3 is made up of 14 amino acids. Per germline, CDR1 SGDLS and CDR2 YYNGEE. The CDR3: CASSPGSNTGELFF. CDR3 nucleotide sequence: TGTGCCAGCAGCCCCGGATCGAACACCGGGGAGCTGTTTTTT.

CDR3 DNA sequence: TGTGCCAGCAGCTTAAACGGCCCCTCCTACGAGCAGTACTTC. Its protein is CASSLNGPSYEQYF. The V gene is TRBV11-3, the J gene TRBJ2-7; D is unclear. The CDR3 is 14 amino acids. Trimming cost V 2 bases and J 0 bases, with 8 bases left between them. Germline assignment: CDR1 SGHNT and CDR2 YENEEA.

The rearrangement joins TRBV6-5 to TRBJ1-1; the D is unclear. V lost 4 bases, J lost 4 bases, and 13 bases lay in between. The CDR3 runs 14 residues. Germline lookup yields CDR1 MNHEY and CDR2 SVGAGI. This chain's CDR3 is CASSLRRTGTEAFF. CDR3 DNA sequence: TGTGCCAGCAGTTTGCGCCGCACTGGCACTGAAGCTTTCTTT.

The chain employs TRBV27 and TRBJ2-5; 10 bases map to TRBD2. The germline V gene encodes CDR1 MNHEY and CDR2 SMNVEV (reference sequence). The CDR3 loop spans 16 amino acids. Germline trimming cut 2 bases from V and 3 bases from J; bases unmatched to any gene: 6. CDR3 nucleotides: TGTGCCAGCAGTTTAGGACTAGCGGAGACCAAAGAGACCCAGTACTTC. It specifies CASSLGLAETKETQYF.